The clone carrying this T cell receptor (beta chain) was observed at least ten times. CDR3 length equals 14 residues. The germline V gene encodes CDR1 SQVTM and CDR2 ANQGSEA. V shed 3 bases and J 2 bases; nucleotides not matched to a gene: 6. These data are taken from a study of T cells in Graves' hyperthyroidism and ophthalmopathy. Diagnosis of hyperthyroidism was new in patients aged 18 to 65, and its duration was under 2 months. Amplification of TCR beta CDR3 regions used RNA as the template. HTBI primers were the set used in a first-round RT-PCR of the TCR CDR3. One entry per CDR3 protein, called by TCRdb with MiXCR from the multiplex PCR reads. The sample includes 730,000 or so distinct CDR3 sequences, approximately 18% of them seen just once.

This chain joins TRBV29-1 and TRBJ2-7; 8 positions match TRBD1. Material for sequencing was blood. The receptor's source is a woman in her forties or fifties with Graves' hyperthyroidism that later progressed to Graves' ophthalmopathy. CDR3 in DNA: TGCAGCGTTGAGGTCAGGGACAGGACCTACGAGCAGTACTTC. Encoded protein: CSVEVRDRTYEQYF.